These 24 T cell receptor beta chains were sequenced from one sample in a study of identifying expanded T cells in peripheral blood. Using immunoSEQ multiplex PCR, the repertoire was profiled, and TCRdb retains in-frame clones only, with some absent. In the table there are approximately 56,000 clones, approximately 80% of which are singletons. The specimen sequenced was blood. The receptors originated from a person aged 18-70 years in good health.

The genes are TRBV4-2 and TRBJ2-1; 10 bases match TRBD2. The CDR3 length is 14 residues. Germline V gives CDR1 LGHNA, CDR2 YNFKEQ. V trimming: 5 bases; J trimming: 9 bases; junction bases outside the gene matches: 7. CDR3 region: CASSSSGSLTEQFF. As DNA, the CDR3 is TGTGCCAGCAGCTCTAGCGGGAGTCTTACTGAGCAGTTCTTC.

This clone showed up just once. This chain links TRBV6-4 with TRBJ2-3; 11 bases agree with TRBD2. CDR3 length: 16 residues. Germline trimming cut 5 bases from V and 3 bases from J; bases unmatched to any gene: 7. Per germline, CDR1 MRHNA and CDR2 SNTAGT. CDR3 sequence (DNA): TGTGCCAGCAGTCCTTTGACTAGCGGGACGACAGATACGCAGTATTTT. This codes for CASSPLTSGTTDTQYF.

The V call is TRBV6-6, the J call TRBJ1-3; a weak D match, TRBD1 (5 bases). The CDR3 is 15 amino acids. V was clipped by 2 bases and J by 0 bases, with 8 bases between them. Per germline, CDR1 MNHNY and CDR2 SVGAGI (reference sequence). CDR3 sequence: CASSYGGNSGNTIYF. The CDR3 nucleotides read TGTGCCAGCAGTTACGGGGGGAACTCTGGAAACACCATATATTTT.

This clone was picked up one time. This chain uses TRBV27 with TRBJ2-1; 10 bases line up with TRBD2. The CDR3 sequence is 20 residues long. Looked up from germline, CDR1 is MNHEY and CDR2 is SMNVEV (reference sequence). V dropped 3 bases and J dropped 7; count of bases not matched to a gene: 21. CDR3 nucleotide sequence: TGTGCCAGCAGTTTCCGATTAAGGACTAGCGGCCCTTCGCTGGGTAATGAGCAGTTCTTC. Encoded protein: CASSFRLRTSGPSLGNEQFF.

This clone was observed a handful of times. This rearrangement joins TRBV2 to TRBJ1-6; weak D call: TRBD1 (5 bases). This CDR3 has 14 residues. The V gene lost 8 bases and the J gene lost 9 bases, with 17 bases spanning the gap. Looked up from germline, CDR1 is SNHLY and CDR2 is FYNNEI. CDR3 DNA sequence: TGTGCCAGCGGGGGGGAGGTCGGAATTTCACCCCTCCACTTT. Translated: CASGGEVGISPLHF. The full variable domain, with the rest looked up from reference TRBV2 and TRBJ1-6, is EPEVTQTPSHQVTQMGQEVILRCVPISNHLYFYWYRQILGQKVEFLVSFYNNEISEKSEIFDDQFSVERPDGSNFTLKIRSTKLEDSAMYFCASGGEVGISPLHFGNGTRLTVT.

This clone was seen only a few times. The gene calls are TRBV4-3 and TRBJ2-1; 10 bases agree with TRBD2. Per germline, CDR1 LGHNA and CDR2 YSLEER. V lost 3 bases to trimming and J lost 13 bases; unmatched junction nucleotides: 6. This CDR3 has 13 amino acids. The CDR3 region has the DNA TGCGCCAGCAGCCATTCGAGCGGGAGGGCACAGTTCTTC. Translated: CASSHSSGRAQFF.

The chain links TRBV27 to TRBJ2-1; the match to TRBD2 covers 11 bases. CDR1 and CDR2 from the germline V gene are MNHEY and SMNVEV (reference sequence). This CDR3 has 14 amino acids. Trimming took 4 bases from V and 12 from J; bases not matched to a gene: 8. The CDR3 bases are TGTGCCAGCAGTTCATTAGCGGGGGGGCCAAGGCAGTTCTTC. Protein sequence: CASSSLAGGPRQFF.

The V and J genes are TRBV7-9 and TRBJ2-1; D might be TRBD2 (5 bases). The CDR3 spans 12 residues. CDR1 and CDR2 (germline): SEHNR, FQNEAQ (reference sequence). The CDR3 DNA is TGTGTTAGCAGCGGATACTACAATGAGCAGTTCTTC. Amino acids: CVSSGYYNEQFF.

This sequence joins TRBV14 and TRBJ2-1; D uncertain. V shed 4 bases and J shed 5 bases, with 9 bases lying between them. The germline gives CDR1 SGHDN, CDR2 FVKESK. This CDR3 is built from 13 residues. The CDR3 DNA sequence: TGTGCCAGCAGCCCGGGTTCCCACAATGAGCAGTTCTTC. Translated, it gives CASSPGSHNEQFF.

CDR3 sequence (DNA): TGTGCCAGTAGTATAAGGACAGCTATGACTAACTATGGCTACACCTTC. Protein: CASSIRTAMTNYGYTF. The rearrangement joins TRBV19 to TRBJ1-2, with D tentatively TRBD1 (6 bases). This CDR3 is built from 16 residues. The germline gives CDR1 LNHDA, CDR2 SQIVND (reference sequence). V gave up 2 bases and J gave up 0 bases, with 13 bases separating them.

V gene TRBV7-2 combines with J gene TRBJ2-2, with 12 bases matching TRBD2. The CDR3 consists of 17 residues. Germline CDR1 reads SGHTA; CDR2 reads FQGNSA. V dropped 8 bases and J dropped 6; count of bases not matched to a gene: 13. The chain's CDR3 is CASASNDLAGGAGELFF. CDR3 coding DNA: TGTGCCAGCGCAAGTAACGACCTAGCGGGAGGGGCCGGGGAGCTGTTTTTT.

This chain links TRBV5-6 with TRBJ2-7; either TRBD1 or TRBD2 may fit D (5 bases each). Trimming shortened V by 1 base and J by 2 bases, and 10 bases separated the two germline ends. This CDR3 region has 14 residues. Germline V lookup: CDR1 SGHDT, CDR2 YYEEEE. The CDR3 reads CASSLSGRTYEQYF. The DNA of the CDR3 is TGTGCCAGCAGCTTGTCGGGACGAACCTACGAGCAGTACTTC.

The chain couples TRBV11-2 to TRBJ1-4; 9 nucleotides match TRBD1. CDR1 and CDR2 from the germline V gene are SGHAT and FQNNGV. The CDR3 has 15 amino acids. V shed 4 bases and J 7 bases; nucleotides not matched to a gene: 7. The CDR3: CASSSGDRAREKLFF. DNA of the CDR3: TGTGCCAGCAGCTCGGGGGACAGGGCTCGTGAAAAACTGTTTTTT.

V usage is TRBV19 and J usage is TRBJ2-7; 13 positions match TRBD2. This CDR3 spans 15 amino acids. Trimming took 5 bases from V and 4 from J; bases not matched to a gene: 5. Germline V gene data show CDR1 as LNHDA and CDR2 as SQIVND (reference sequence). The DNA for the CDR3 is TGTGCCAGTAGTCTCAGGACTAGCGGGAGTTACGAGCAGTACTTC. It yields the protein CASSLRTSGSYEQYF.

V gene TRBV28 combines with J gene TRBJ2-5; D remains ambiguous. Trimming removed 7 bases at V and 4 bases at J, with 10 bases between. The CDR3 is 12 residues long. Looked up from germline, CDR1 is MDHEN and CDR2 is SYDVKM. CDR3 residues: CASTKGTETQYF. CDR3 sequence (DNA): TGTGCCAGCACTAAGGGAACAGAGACCCAGTACTTC. The complete variable domain, with remaining parts taken from reference TRBV28 and TRBJ2-5, reads DVKVTQSSRYLVKRTGEKVFLECVQDMDHENMFWYRQDPGLGLRLIYFSYDVKMKEKGDIPEGYSVSREKKERFSLILESASTNQTSMYLCASTKGTETQYFGPGTRLLVL.

The chain couples TRBV30 to TRBJ1-6; D gene uncertain. This CDR3 region has 15 residues. Trimming took off 2 bases at V and 9 bases at J, with 17 bases between the two ends. Per germline, CDR1 GTSNPN and CDR2 SVGIG (reference sequence). As DNA, the CDR3 is TGTGCCTGGAGTCCCAGCTCGGCTTTGTCTTCACCCCTCCACTTT. This codes for CAWSPSSALSSPLHF.

This chain links TRBV10-3 with TRBJ2-1; tentatively, D is TRBD2 (6 bases). V was shortened by 3 bases and J by 2 bases, with 11 bases between the two germline ends. CDR1 is ENHRY and CDR2 is SYGVKD in the germline V gene. CDR3 length: 15 amino acids. CDR3 sequence (DNA): TGTGCCATCAGTGAAATAGCGGTCCCCTACAATGAGCAGTTCTTC. This encodes CAISEIAVPYNEQFF.

The chain employs TRBV18 and TRBJ2-3, with a tentative D call TRBD2 (6 bases). V dropped 3 bases and J dropped 5 bases, with 18 bases sitting between them. This CDR3 contains 16 residues. The V gene's germline CDR1 is KGHSH and CDR2 LQKENI. CDR3 in amino acids: CASSPQLAQHLDTQYF. CDR3 coding DNA: TGTGCCAGCTCACCCCAACTAGCCCAGCATTTAGATACGCAGTATTTT.

The chain uses TRBV28 and TRBJ1-2; no firm D call. The CDR3 length is 13 residues. The ends were cut back, 2 bases at V and 3 bases at J, with 7 bases in the middle. Looked up from germline, CDR1 is MDHEN and CDR2 is SYDVKM. CDR3 amino acids: CASSLVSDYGYTF. The CDR3 bases are TGTGCCAGCAGTTTAGTGTCGGACTATGGCTACACCTTC.

The chain uses TRBV6-6 and TRBJ1-2, with D tentatively TRBD1 (6 bases). The germline V gene encodes CDR1 MNHNY and CDR2 SVGAGI (reference sequence). CDR3 length equals 14 residues. V lost 6 bases to trimming and J lost 6 bases, with 17 bases between them. CDR3 in DNA: TGTGCCAGCAGAGGACGGACAGCGGGCAATGGCTACACCTTC. Its translation is CASRGRTAGNGYTF.

This clone appeared a single time. The chain combines TRBV9 with TRBJ2-2; D unresolved. V was cut by 3 bases and J by 3 bases, with 12 bases left in between. This CDR3 has 15 amino acids. Per the germline V gene, CDR1 is SGDLS and CDR2 is YYNGEE. CDR3 region: CASSDRERDTGELFF. The CDR3 nucleotides read TGTGCCAGCAGCGACAGAGAAAGGGACACCGGGGAGCTGTTTTTT.

The chain carries TRBV27 and TRBJ2-7; no reliable D call. The germline V gene has CDR1 MNHEY and CDR2 SMNVEV (reference sequence). V lost 2 bases to trimming and J lost 6 bases, with 5 bases between them. CDR3 length: 11 amino acids. DNA for the CDR3: TGTGCCAGCAGTTTACCCCCCGAGCAGTACTTC. Encoded protein: CASSLPPEQYF.

The chain joins TRBV7-6 to TRBJ1-3, with D perhaps TRBD1 (6 bases). Germline V gene lookup returns CDR1 SGHVS and CDR2 FNYEAQ. The V end lost 5 bases, the J end lost 0 bases, and 8 bases lay between the germline ends. The CDR3 runs 14 residues. Here the CDR3 DNA reads TGTGCCAGCAGCGACAGGATCTCTGGAAACACCATATATTTT. It encodes CASSDRISGNTIYF. The complete variable domain, with remaining parts taken from reference TRBV7-6 and TRBJ1-3, reads GAGVSQSPRYKVTKRGQDVALRCDPISGHVSLYWYRQALGQGPEFLTYFNYEAQQDKSGLPNDRFSAERPEGSISTLTIQRTEQRDSAMYRCASSDRISGNTIYFGEGSWLTVV.

The chain employs TRBV29-1 and TRBJ2-1; 11 bases line up with TRBD1. The CDR3 length is 13 residues. Germline values: CDR1 SQVTM, CDR2 ANQGSEA. V shed 6 bases, J shed 3 bases, and the junction held 1 base outside the gene matches. CDR3 bases: TGCAGCGTCGGGACAGGGGGCTACAATGAGCAGTTCTTC. Amino acids: CSVGTGGYNEQFF.